These 28 T cell receptor beta chains share one sample of origin, sequenced in a study of shared clonotypes between healthy human individuals. The repertoire was sequenced with immunoSEQ multiplex PCR; TCRdb's copy has only in-frame clones and lacks some. The table lists roughly 2.2 million clones, over 85% of them singletons, with 0.35% to 0.45% in the top ten. The sequencing sample was made of naive CD4+ T cells from PBMCs. Subset given: CD45RA+ positively selected. These receptor sequences come from a man in his late teens or twenties in good health. Some clones in this sample may be carry-over from other donors' samples.

Concerning this clone itself: At the DNA level, this CDR3 is encoded by other sequences in the same sample as well. The DNA for the CDR3 is TGCGCCAGCAGCTTGACGGGGGCAGATACGCAGTATTTT. It specifies CASSLTGADTQYF. V and J are TRBV5-1 and TRBJ2-3; tentative D call: TRBD2 (6 bases). This CDR3 region has 13 residues. CDR1 is SGHRS, CDR2 YFSETQ, per germline. Between the trimmed V and J ends, which lost 1 base and 4 bases, there was a span of 7 bases.

The J gene is TRBJ2-3, the V gene TRBV7-2; no firm D call. Germline V gives CDR1 SGHTA, CDR2 FQGNSA. Trimming cost V 5 bases and J 0 bases, with 9 bases left between them. The CDR3 covers 14 residues. CDR3 loop: CASSIGPSTDTQYF. CDR3 DNA sequence: TGTGCCAGCAGCATAGGGCCGAGCACAGATACGCAGTATTTT.

The gene calls are TRBV18 and TRBJ2-4; D is uncertain. V was pared by 2 bases and J by 14 bases, with 16 bases between. In germline, CDR1 is KGHSH, CDR2 LQKENI. The CDR3 length is 13 residues. The CDR3 DNA follows: TGTGCCAGCTCACCAGGGAAGTACACGGAGAAGTACTTC. Translating gives CASSPGKYTEKYF.

The gene calls are TRBV9 and TRBJ2-1; maybe TRBD1 (6 bases). CDR1 SGDLS and CDR2 YYNGEE come from the germline V gene. The CDR3 length is 15 residues. V lost 3 bases to trimming and J lost 0 bases, with 10 bases between them. CDR3 amino acids: CASSDTGSSYNEQFF. The CDR3 bases are TGTGCCAGCAGCGACACAGGGAGCTCCTACAATGAGCAGTTCTTC.

A few counts support this clone. The chain uses TRBV2 and TRBJ1-5, with D possibly being TRBD1 (5 bases). CDR1 and CDR2 from the germline V gene are SNHLY and FYNNEI. This CDR3 is 13 amino acids long. V was pared by 3 bases and J by 7 bases, with 10 bases between. In DNA form, the CDR3 reads TGTGCCAGCAGTGAGGGGCCCCTGCAGCCCCAGCATTTT. It encodes CASSEGPLQPQHF.

There are a few counts of this clone. This chain links TRBV2 with TRBJ1-3, with D possibly matching TRBD1 (6 bases). Germline-derived CDR1 and CDR2 are SNHLY and FYNNEI. The CDR3 totals 14 residues. Trimming removed 5 bases from V and 0 bases from J, with 8 bases in between. The CDR3 protein is CASSPTGSGNTIYF. CDR3 nucleotide sequence: TGTGCCAGCAGTCCGACAGGCTCTGGAAACACCATATATTTT.

This clone came up once. The V gene is TRBV11-1, the J gene TRBJ2-5; D not certain. V dropped 3 bases and J dropped 3 bases, with 8 bases sitting between them. The CDR3 is 13 residues long. Germline V gives CDR1 SGHAT, CDR2 FQDESV (reference sequence). CDR3 sequence reads: CASSFRLEETQYF. CDR3 coding DNA: TGTGCCAGCAGCTTTCGGCTGGAAGAGACCCAGTACTTC. Filled out from reference TRBV11-1 and TRBJ2-5, the complete variable domain reads EAEVAQSPRYKITEKSQAVAFWCDPISGHATLYWYRQILGQGPELLVQFQDESVVDDSQLPKDRFSAERLKGVDSTLKIQPAELGDSAMYLCASSFRLEETQYFGPGTRLLVL.

CDR3 protein: CASSLVGVGEQYF. For the CDR3, the DNA is TGTGCCAGCAGCTTGGTAGGGGTGGGCGAGCAGTACTTC. V usage is TRBV5-6 and J usage is TRBJ2-7; D is possibly TRBD1 (5 bases). V lost 0 bases and J lost 6, with 10 bases in between. This CDR3 spans 13 amino acids. Germline CDR1 and CDR2: SGHDT and YYEEEE.

The chain links TRBV25-1 to TRBJ2-7; 9 bases are shared with TRBD1. Trimming took 6 bases from V and 5 from J; bases not matched to a gene: 14. Germline V gives CDR1 MGHDK, CDR2 SYGVNS. CDR3 length: 16 residues. The CDR3 nucleotides read TGTGCCAGCAGACCCACACAGGGGGCGAGACGGCACGAGCAGTACTTC. This sequence encodes CASRPTQGARRHEQYF.

With respect to this clone: Other DNA sequences in this sample translate to the same CDR3. J is TRBJ2-7 and V is TRBV6-6; D is unclear. CDR1 MNHNY and CDR2 SVGAGI come from the germline V gene (reference sequence). This CDR3 is 11 amino acids long. Trimming left V 3 bases short and J 2 bases short, with 2 bases between. In DNA form, the CDR3 reads TGTGCCAGCAGTTATGCCTACGAGCAGTACTTC. Its protein product is CASSYAYEQYF.

This chain joins TRBV6-5 and TRBJ1-1, with TRBD1 matching over 7 bases. In germline, CDR1 is MNHEY, CDR2 SVGAGI. V gave up 2 bases and J gave up 9 bases; unmatched junction bases: 3. This CDR3 is 12 amino acids long. This CDR3 reads CASSYPTGKAFF. CDR3 DNA sequence: TGTGCCAGCAGTTACCCGACAGGGAAAGCTTTCTTT.

This chain connects TRBV28 to TRBJ1-3; no reliable D call. V was shortened by 3 bases and J by 0 bases, with 9 bases between the two germline ends. This CDR3 region has 15 residues. Germline loops: CDR1 MDHEN, CDR2 SYDVKM. CDR3 sequence (DNA): TGTGCCAGCAGTTTTGGACGGCTCTCTGGAAACACCATATATTTT. Its protein is CASSFGRLSGNTIYF.

Only one count was recorded for this clone. The chain joins TRBV7-2 to TRBJ2-7, with TRBD2 identical over 7 bases. After removal of 2 bases from V and 5 bases from J, the junction contained 15 bases not matched to a gene. Looked up from germline, CDR1 is SGHTA and CDR2 is FQGNSA. This CDR3 comprises 17 residues. This chain's CDR3 is CASSLTSNSAGVDEQYF. The CDR3 nucleotides read TGTGCCAGCAGCTTAACGAGTAATTCGGCGGGAGTAGACGAGCAGTACTTC.

The gene calls are TRBV5-1 and TRBJ2-5; D possibly corresponds to TRBD1 (6 bases). Germline CDR1 SGHRS, CDR2 YFSETQ. The V and J ends lost 3 bases and 1 base respectively, with 13 bases between them. The CDR3 covers 15 residues. CDR3 sequence (DNA): TGCGCCAGCAGCTCCCGACCCAGGGGCCAAGAGACCCAGTACTTC. Translation gives CASSSRPRGQETQYF. The variable domain in full, completed from reference TRBV5-1 and TRBJ2-5, reads KAGVTQTPRYLIKTRGQQVTLSCSPISGHRSVSWYQQTPGQGLQFLFEYFSETQRNKGNFPGRFSGRQFSNSRSEMNVSTLELGDSALYLCASSSRPRGQETQYFGPGTRLLVL.

V gene TRBV29-1 combines with J gene TRBJ2-5; D gene unclear. Per the germline V gene, CDR1 is SQVTM and CDR2 is ANQGSEA. The CDR3 is 16 amino acids. The V and J ends lost 4 bases and 0 bases respectively, with 18 bases between them. The CDR3 loop reads CSVAGRGPSYQETQYF. The CDR3 region has the DNA TGCAGCGTTGCAGGAAGAGGCCCATCGTACCAAGAGACCCAGTACTTC.

The chain couples TRBV2 to TRBJ2-1; 8 bases match TRBD1. CDR1 is SNHLY and CDR2 is FYNNEI in the germline V gene. Trimming took 2 bases from V and 7 from J; bases not matched to a gene: 4. This CDR3 spans 14 amino acids. The chain's CDR3 is CASSEMTGVNEQFF. Here the CDR3 DNA reads TGTGCCAGCAGTGAAATGACAGGGGTTAATGAGCAGTTCTTC.

The sample holds one count of this clone. At the DNA level, this CDR3 is encoded by other sequences in the same sample as well. V gene TRBV28 combines with J gene TRBJ1-1; D unclear. This CDR3 contains 13 residues. The germline CDR1 and CDR2 sequences are MDHEN and SYDVKM. The V and J ends lost 6 bases and 6 bases respectively, with 14 bases between them. The DNA for the CDR3 is TGTGCCAGCAGCTTCTGGGGATTTGCTGAAGCTTTCTTT. It codes for CASSFWGFAEAFF.

This clone was picked up one time. This chain links TRBV7-2 with TRBJ2-7, with 12 nucleotides matching TRBD2. The germline V gene encodes CDR1 SGHTA and CDR2 FQGNSA. V shed 5 bases, J shed 2 bases, and the junction held 7 bases outside the gene matches. The CDR3 extends over 16 amino acids. CDR3 in amino acids: CASSPNPSGRAYEQYF. DNA of the CDR3: TGTGCCAGCAGCCCCAACCCTAGCGGGAGGGCCTACGAGCAGTACTTC.

Notes on this clone: Other DNA sequences in the sample encode the same CDR3. The chain combines TRBV9 with TRBJ1-4; D gene uncertain. CDR3 length: 14 residues. The germline gives CDR1 SGDLS, CDR2 YYNGEE. Trimming pared 4 bases from V and 1 base from J, leaving 8 bases between. The CDR3 DNA follows: TGTGCCAGCAGCCCGACGGGAACTAATGAAAAACTGTTTTTT. The encoded protein is CASSPTGTNEKLFF.

This chain joins TRBV7-9 and TRBJ1-1, with D possibly matching TRBD1 (5 bases). Germline assignment: CDR1 SEHNR and CDR2 FQNEAQ (reference sequence). The CDR3 has 17 amino acids. The ends were cut back, 5 bases at V and 6 bases at J, with 25 bases in the middle. As DNA, the CDR3 is TGTGCCAGCAGCGCCAGGGCCATGAATAAGGTCCTCTCTGAAGCTTTCTTT. Encoded protein: CASSARAMNKVLSEAFF.

The chain recombines TRBV6-5 with TRBJ2-7; D not certain. V lost 8 bases and J 2 bases, leaving 19 bases between the germline ends. This CDR3 is 15 amino acids long. The germline V gene has CDR1 MNHEY and CDR2 SVGAGI. The CDR3 sequence: CASASGPAETYEQYF. The CDR3 nucleotides read TGTGCCAGCGCCTCCGGGCCTGCCGAAACCTACGAGCAGTACTTC.

V gene TRBV5-1 combines with J gene TRBJ1-2, with TRBD1 as a possible D gene (5 bases). The CDR3 totals 14 residues. Trimming removed 1 base from V and 8 bases from J, with 15 bases in between. The V gene's germline CDR1 is SGHRS and CDR2 YFSETQ. CDR3 region: CASSLLAGQHGYTF. CDR3 nucleotide sequence: TGCGCCAGCAGCTTGCTGGCAGGGCAACACGGCTACACCTTC.

V usage is TRBV6-6 and J usage is TRBJ1-5, with 7 nucleotides matching TRBD1. V dropped 2 bases and J dropped 5; count of bases not matched to a gene: 6. CDR1 and CDR2 from the germline V gene are MNHNY and SVGAGI (reference sequence). This CDR3 comprises 15 residues. The CDR3 DNA sequence: TGTGCCAGCAGTTACGACCCCAGGGGGGATCAGCCCCAGCATTTT. Its translation: CASSYDPRGDQPQHF.

The chain carries TRBV28 and TRBJ2-3; TRBD1 aligns across 12 bases. The length of the CDR3 is 16 residues. V shed 0 bases, J shed 6 bases, and the junction held 4 bases outside the gene matches. Germline CDR1 is MDHEN and CDR2 is SYDVKM. In DNA, the CDR3 is TGTGCCAGCAGTTTATGGGGACAGGGGGCCTCGGATACGCAGTATTTT. Encoded protein: CASSLWGQGASDTQYF.

V is TRBV7-2 and J is TRBJ1-1, with 7 bases that match TRBD1. CDR3 size: 12 residues. The germline gives CDR1 SGHTA, CDR2 FQGNSA. J was trimmed by 6 bases and V by 2 bases; bases with no gene match: 0. The CDR3 region is CASSLQGAEAFF. The CDR3 DNA sequence: TGTGCCAGCAGCTTACAGGGGGCTGAAGCTTTCTTT.

The chain couples TRBV28 to TRBJ2-7; tentative D call: TRBD1 (6 bases). The germline V gene has CDR1 MDHEN and CDR2 SYDVKM. The V gene lost 5 bases and the J gene lost 3 bases, with 17 bases spanning the gap. There are 15 residues in the CDR3. CDR3 sequence (DNA): TGTGCCAGCAGTCCACTCCTGACAGGTTACTACGAGCAGTACTTC. Its translation: CASSPLLTGYYEQYF.

The gene calls are TRBV18 and TRBJ1-4; D not resolved. Looked up from germline, CDR1 is KGHSH and CDR2 is LQKENI. V was pared by 6 bases and J by 5 bases, with 16 bases between. The CDR3 is 15 amino acids. The CDR3 protein is CASSAFLPENEKLFF. DNA for the CDR3: TGTGCCAGCTCCGCCTTTTTGCCTGAAAATGAAAAACTGTTTTTT.

V gene TRBV14 combines with J gene TRBJ2-7; D tentatively fits TRBD1 or TRBD2 (6 bases each). Trimming stripped 1 base from V and 2 bases from J, with 15 bases between. Germline CDR1 is SGHDN and CDR2 is FVKESK. This CDR3 spans 16 amino acids. This CDR3 is CASSQVGGGETYEQYF. CDR3 DNA sequence: TGTGCCAGCAGCCAAGTGGGGGGCGGCGAGACCTACGAGCAGTACTTC.